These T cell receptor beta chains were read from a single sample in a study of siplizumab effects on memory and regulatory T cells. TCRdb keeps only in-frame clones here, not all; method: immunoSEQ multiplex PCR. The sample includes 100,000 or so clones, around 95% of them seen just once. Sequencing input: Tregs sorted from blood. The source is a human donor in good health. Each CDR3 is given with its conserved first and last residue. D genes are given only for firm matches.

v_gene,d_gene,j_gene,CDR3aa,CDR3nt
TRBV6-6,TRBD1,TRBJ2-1,CASSYSRTGGDEQFF,TGTGCCAGCAGTTACTCCAGGACAGGGGGCGATGAGCAGTTCTTC
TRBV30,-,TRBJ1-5,CAWSVPGFNQPQHF,TGTGCCTGGAGTGTACCGGGGTTCAATCAGCCCCAGCATTTT
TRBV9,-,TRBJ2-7,CASSWTADSYEQYF,TGTGCCAGCAGCTGGACGGCCGACTCCTACGAGCAGTACTTC
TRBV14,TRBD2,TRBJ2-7,CASSRWVAGVSRGEQYF,TGTGCCAGCAGCCGCTGGGTAGCGGGAGTTAGTCGGGGCGAGCAGTACTTC
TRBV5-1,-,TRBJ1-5,CASSLSYNQPQHF,TGCGCCAGCAGCTTATCGTACAATCAGCCCCAGCATTTT
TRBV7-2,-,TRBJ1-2,CASSLAVSAGTLDYGYTF,TGTGCCAGCAGCTTAGCGGTTTCTGCAGGGACTCTCGACTATGGCTACACCTTC
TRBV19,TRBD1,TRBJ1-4,CASSTRTGGATNEKLFF,TGTGCCAGTAGTACCCGGACAGGGGGCGCGACTAATGAAAAACTGTTTTTT
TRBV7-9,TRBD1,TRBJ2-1,CASSTIRTGVVSREQFF,TGTGCCAGCAGCACAATACGGACAGGGGTAGTGTCCCGCGAGCAGTTCTTC
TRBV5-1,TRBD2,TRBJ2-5,CASSRQSGGLSRAQYF,TGCGCCAGCAGCCGCCAGAGCGGGGGGCTGAGTAGGGCCCAGTACTTC
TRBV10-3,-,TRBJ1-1,CAISATGNTEAFF,TGTGCCATCAGCGCGACAGGGAACACTGAAGCTTTCTTT
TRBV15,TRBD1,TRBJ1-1,CATSRGAAGGNEAFF,TGTGCCACCAGCAGAGGAGCGGCAGGGGGCAATGAAGCTTTCTTT